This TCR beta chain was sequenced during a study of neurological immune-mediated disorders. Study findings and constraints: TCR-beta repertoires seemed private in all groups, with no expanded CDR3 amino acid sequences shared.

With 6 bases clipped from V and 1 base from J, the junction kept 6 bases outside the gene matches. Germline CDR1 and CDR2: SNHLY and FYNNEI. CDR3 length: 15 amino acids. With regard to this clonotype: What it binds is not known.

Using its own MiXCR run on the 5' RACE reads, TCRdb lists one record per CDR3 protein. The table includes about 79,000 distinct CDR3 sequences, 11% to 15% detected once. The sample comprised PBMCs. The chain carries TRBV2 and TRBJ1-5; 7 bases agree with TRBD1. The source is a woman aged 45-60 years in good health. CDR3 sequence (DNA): TGTGCCAGCAGGAACCAGGGGGTAAGCAATCAGCCCCAGCATTTT. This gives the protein CASRNQGVSNQPQHF.